The clone carrying this T cell receptor (beta chain) has just one count. Donors had no recently reported acute infections or vaccinations and were HIV-negative. CD4+ cells underwent separation, giving CD45RA+ naive and CD45RA-negative memory subsets. This specimen comes from a study of shared clonotypes between healthy human individuals. V was pared by 4 bases and J by 3 bases, with 13 bases between. CDR3 length: 14 amino acids. CDR1 and CDR2 (germline): MNHNS, SASEGT. Per the study methods: Filtering differed since immunoSEQ provided only junctions, with no quality scores. The repertoire was sequenced with immunoSEQ multiplex PCR; TCRdb's copy has only in-frame clones and lacks some. The V and J calls and clone size were taken over from that table, and D and trimming were inferred from the DNA. Counted here are about a million clones, approximately 72% occurring once; the ten biggest clones make up approximately 1.5%.

Source material: memory CD4+ T cells sorted from blood. Subset specified: CD45RA-negative fraction. This chain connects TRBV6-1 to TRBJ2-7; possibly TRBD1 for D (5 bases). This TCR was sampled from a man between 18 and 29 years old in good health. CDR3 sequence: CASSVDVRVYEQYF. The CDR3 region has the DNA TGTGCCAGCAGTGTAGACGTCAGGGTCTACGAGCAGTACTTC.